Shown below are 5 T cell receptor beta chains from a single sample sequenced in a study of identical twins. In TCRdb, the 5' RACE reads were re-called with MiXCR into one record per CDR3 protein. The profile covers around 490,000 distinct CDR3 sequences, with 14% appearing a single time and approximately 1% taken by the ten largest. The same sample was also studied in work on yellow fever vaccine responses in identical twins.

The sample taken for sequencing was CD4+ T cells sorted from blood. The receptors originated from a woman between 18 and 29 years old in good health.

A word on this clonotype: With a much larger clone just one base away, this may be a read error. The chain couples TRBV2 to TRBJ1-1; D remains ambiguous. The CDR3 has 11 residues. Germline CDR1 and CDR2: SNHLY and FYNNEI. Trimming shortened V by 10 bases and J by 6 bases, and 12 bases separated the two germline ends. The CDR3 bases are TGTGCCAATACGTTTATTGCTGAAGCTTTCTTT. Amino acids: CANTFIAEAFF.

The rearrangement links TRBV20-1 to TRBJ2-1; no firm D call. Germline V gene lookup returns CDR1 DFQATT and CDR2 SNEGSKA (reference sequence). This CDR3 contains 13 residues. V was pared by 5 bases and J by 4 bases, with 12 bases between. The CDR3, as DNA: TGCAGTGCTGCGTCGCGGCCTTACAATGAGCAGTTCTTC. This sequence encodes CSAASRPYNEQFF.

This clonotype was seen a handful of times. The chain employs TRBV5-1 and TRBJ2-1, with 7 positions matching TRBD1. In germline, CDR1 is SGHRS, CDR2 YFSETQ. J was trimmed by 2 bases and V by 1 base; bases with no gene match: 3. CDR3 length: 15 amino acids. The CDR3 spells CASSLTGQTYNEQFF. CDR3 in DNA: TGCGCCAGCAGCTTGACGGGACAGACCTACAATGAGCAGTTCTTC.

The chain recombines TRBV3-1 with TRBJ2-5; D is unclear. Germline CDR1 and CDR2: LGHDT and YNNKEL (reference sequence). Trimming stripped 0 bases from V and 2 bases from J, with 7 bases between. CDR3 length: 14 residues. CDR3 nucleotides: TGTGCCAGCAGCCAAGATATACAGCAAGAGACCCAGTACTTC. This translates into CASSQDIQQETQYF.

The chain employs TRBV7-2 and TRBJ2-7, with 11 bases fitting TRBD2. The germline V gene has CDR1 SGHTA and CDR2 FQGNSA. This CDR3 is 15 amino acids long. With V trimmed by 5 bases and J by 6 bases, 9 bases remained unmatched. The CDR3 here is CASSPTSGTHLEQYF. The CDR3 DNA reads as TGTGCCAGCAGCCCGACTAGCGGGACCCATCTCGAGCAGTACTTC.